The clone carrying this T cell receptor (beta chain) was found once. Its cognate antigen is unknown. This sample was included in a study of T cells in narcolepsy. Study overall: Healthy controls were enrolled alongside patients with narcolepsy type 1 or type 2. Study results and limitations: Autoreactive clonotypes reportedly recurred in blood of same and different patients, not controls. Comparing one patient's CSF and blood CD4+ clonotypes highlighted HCRT- and TRIB2-specific autoreactive clonotypes. Autoreactive clone sequences were missing from some blood memory CD4+ repertoires.

This CDR3 spans 14 amino acids. V lost 0 bases and J lost 7; bases outside the gene matches: 3. Germline V lookup: CDR1 SGDLS, CDR2 YYNGEE. Only in-frame clones appear in the TCRdb table, and some are missing; sequencing was by immunoSEQ multiplex PCR. Of fewer than 25,000 clones in the sample, approximately 82% were seen once. The sequenced sample was memory (CD45RA-) CD4+ T cells from blood. V is TRBV9 and J is TRBJ1-1; 10 nucleotides align to TRBD1. This sequence originates from a human donor in good health. In DNA form, the CDR3 reads TGTGCCAGCAGCGTAGTGACAGGGGGCGGTGAAGCTTTCTTT. Its translation is CASSVVTGGGEAFF.